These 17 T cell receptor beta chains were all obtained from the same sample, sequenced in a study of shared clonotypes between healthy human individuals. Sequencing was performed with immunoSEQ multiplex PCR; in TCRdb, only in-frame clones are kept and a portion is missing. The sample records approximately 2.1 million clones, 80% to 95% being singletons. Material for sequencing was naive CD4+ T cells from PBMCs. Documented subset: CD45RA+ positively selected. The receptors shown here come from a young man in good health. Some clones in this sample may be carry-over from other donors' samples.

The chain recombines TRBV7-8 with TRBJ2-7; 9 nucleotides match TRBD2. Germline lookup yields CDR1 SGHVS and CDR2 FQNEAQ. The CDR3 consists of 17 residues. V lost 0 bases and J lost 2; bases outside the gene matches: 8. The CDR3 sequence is CASSLASSGIYPYEQYF. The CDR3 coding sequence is TGTGCCAGCAGCTTAGCCTCTAGCGGGATCTACCCCTACGAGCAGTACTTC.

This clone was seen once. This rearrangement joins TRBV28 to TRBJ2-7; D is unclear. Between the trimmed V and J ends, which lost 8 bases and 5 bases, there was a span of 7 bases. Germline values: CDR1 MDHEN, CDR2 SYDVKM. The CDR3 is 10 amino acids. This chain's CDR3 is CASRDHEQYF. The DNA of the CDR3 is TGTGCCAGCCGTGACCACGAGCAGTACTTC.

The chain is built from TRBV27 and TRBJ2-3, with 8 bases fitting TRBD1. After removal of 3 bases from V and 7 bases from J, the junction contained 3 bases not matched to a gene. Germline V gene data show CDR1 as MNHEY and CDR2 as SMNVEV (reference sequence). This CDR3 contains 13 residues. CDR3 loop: CASSFRQGNTQYF. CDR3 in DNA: TGTGCCAGCAGTTTCCGACAGGGGAATACGCAGTATTTT.

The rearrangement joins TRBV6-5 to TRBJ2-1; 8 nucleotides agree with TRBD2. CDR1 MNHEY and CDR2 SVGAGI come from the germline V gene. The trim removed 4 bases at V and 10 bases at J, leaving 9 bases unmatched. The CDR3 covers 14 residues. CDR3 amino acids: CASSSGTRVGEQFF. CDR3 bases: TGTGCCAGCAGTTCCGGGACTAGGGTAGGGGAGCAGTTCTTC.

The CDR3 is CASSEALQLYGYTF. The CDR3 DNA is TGTGCCAGCAGTGAAGCGCTACAGCTCTATGGCTACACCTTC. This chain uses TRBV6-1 with TRBJ1-2; the D is unclear. This CDR3 comprises 14 residues. V shed 0 bases and J shed 4 bases, with 9 bases lying between them. Germline CDR1 and CDR2: MNHNS and SASEGT.

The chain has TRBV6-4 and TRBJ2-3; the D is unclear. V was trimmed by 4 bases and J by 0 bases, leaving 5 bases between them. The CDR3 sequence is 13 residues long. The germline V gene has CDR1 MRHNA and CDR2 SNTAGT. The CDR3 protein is CASSGQSTDTQYF. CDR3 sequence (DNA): TGTGCCAGCAGTGGTCAGAGCACAGATACGCAGTATTTT.

In DNA, the CDR3 is TGTGCCAGCAGAAAAATAGCGGGAGGTTCCTACAATGAGCAGTTCTTC. It yields the protein CASRKIAGGSYNEQFF. This sequence joins TRBV7-8 and TRBJ2-1, with 10 bases lining up with TRBD2. The CDR3 is 16 residues long. The germline V gene encodes CDR1 SGHVS and CDR2 FQNEAQ. V was pared by 6 bases and J by 1 base, with 6 bases of the junction left unmatched.

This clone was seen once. The CDR3 protein is CAWRDRRETQYF. The CDR3 DNA reads as TGTGCCTGGAGGGACAGAAGAGAGACCCAGTACTTC. The rearrangement joins TRBV30 to TRBJ2-5, with a tentative D call TRBD1 (6 bases). V was cut by 3 bases and J by 4 bases, with 9 bases left in between. CDR1 and CDR2 (germline): GTSNPN, SVGIG (reference sequence). This CDR3 region has 12 residues.

The CDR3 DNA is TGTGCCAGCAGCCAACAGGTTAGAGAGACCCAGTACTTC. It is translated as CASSQQVRETQYF. V is TRBV16 and J is TRBJ2-5; D unclear. The CDR3 covers 13 residues. CDR1 is KGHSY and CDR2 is FQNENV in the germline V gene. V was trimmed by 2 bases and J by 4 bases, leaving 8 bases between them.

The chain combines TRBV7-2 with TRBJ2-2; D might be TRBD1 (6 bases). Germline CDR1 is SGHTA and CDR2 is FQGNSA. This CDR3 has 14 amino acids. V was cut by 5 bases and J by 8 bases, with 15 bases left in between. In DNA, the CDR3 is TGTGCCAGCAGCCCGAGACAGGCTGGAGGGGAGCTGTTTTTT. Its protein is CASSPRQAGGELFF. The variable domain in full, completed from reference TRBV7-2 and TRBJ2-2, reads GAGVSQSPSNKVTEKGKDVELRCDPISGHTALYWYRQSLGQGLEFLIYFQGNSAPDKSGLPSDRFSAERTGGSVSTLTIQRTQQEDSAVYLCASSPRQAGGELFFGEGSRLTVL.

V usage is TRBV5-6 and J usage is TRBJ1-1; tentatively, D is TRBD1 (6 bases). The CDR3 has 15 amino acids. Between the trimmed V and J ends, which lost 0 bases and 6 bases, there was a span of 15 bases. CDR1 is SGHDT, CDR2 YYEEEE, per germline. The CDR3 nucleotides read TGTGCCAGCAGCTTGGAACGGGGACATTATTCTGAAGCTTTCTTT. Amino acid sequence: CASSLERGHYSEAFF.

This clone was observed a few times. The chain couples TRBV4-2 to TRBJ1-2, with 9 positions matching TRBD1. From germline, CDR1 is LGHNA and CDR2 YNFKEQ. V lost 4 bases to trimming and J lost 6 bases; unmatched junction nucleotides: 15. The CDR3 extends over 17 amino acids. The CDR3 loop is CASSPLTGGDGENGYTF. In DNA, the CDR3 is TGTGCCAGCAGCCCGCTAACAGGGGGCGACGGAGAAAATGGCTACACCTTC.

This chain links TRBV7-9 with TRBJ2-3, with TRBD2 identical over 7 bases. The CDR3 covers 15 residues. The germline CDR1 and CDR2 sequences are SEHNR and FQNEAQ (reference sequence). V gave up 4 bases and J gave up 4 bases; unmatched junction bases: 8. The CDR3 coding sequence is TGTGCCAGCAGCTCCCGGGACTATTCTCCAGATACGCAGTATTTT. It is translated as CASSSRDYSPDTQYF.

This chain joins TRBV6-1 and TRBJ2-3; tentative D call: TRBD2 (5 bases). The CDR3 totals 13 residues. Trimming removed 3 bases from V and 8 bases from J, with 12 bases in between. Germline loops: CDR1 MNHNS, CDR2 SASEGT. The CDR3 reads CASSERAVGTQYF. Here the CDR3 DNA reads TGTGCCAGCAGTGAGCGGGCGGTTGGTACGCAGTATTTT.

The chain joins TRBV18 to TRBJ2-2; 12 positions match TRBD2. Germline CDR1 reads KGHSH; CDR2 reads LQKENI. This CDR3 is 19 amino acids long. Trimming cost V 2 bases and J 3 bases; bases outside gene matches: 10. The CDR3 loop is CASSPRLAGAVRHTGELFF. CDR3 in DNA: TGTGCCAGCTCACCAAGACTAGCGGGAGCGGTTCGGCACACCGGGGAGCTGTTTTTT.

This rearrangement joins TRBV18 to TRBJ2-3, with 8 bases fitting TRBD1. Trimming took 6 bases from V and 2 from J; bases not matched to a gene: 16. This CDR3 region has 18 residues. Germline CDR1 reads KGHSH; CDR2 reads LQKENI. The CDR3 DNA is TGTGCCAGCTCCGTCATTTTCCCCCAGGGGGCCGACACAGATACGCAGTATTTT. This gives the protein CASSVIFPQGADTDTQYF.

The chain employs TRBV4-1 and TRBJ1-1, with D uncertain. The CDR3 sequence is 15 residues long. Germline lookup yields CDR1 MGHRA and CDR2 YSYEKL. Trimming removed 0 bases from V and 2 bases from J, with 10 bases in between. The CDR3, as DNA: TGCGCCAGCAGCCAAGATCTTGCCGGTAACACTGAAGCTTTCTTT. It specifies CASSQDLAGNTEAFF.